This is a list of T cell receptor beta chains from one sample in a study of control samples from healthy donors and cancer patients. The repertoire was sequenced with immunoSEQ multiplex PCR; TCRdb's copy has only in-frame clones and lacks some. The data contain about 75,000 clones, 84% of them singletons. Sequencing input: blood. All receptors derive from a man in his fifties or sixties in good health. Both conserved end residues are part of each CDR3. A D gene is named only where the DNA matches it firmly. Clone sizes are given selectively: once, few, many, or a class where the clone is expanded.

CDR3 protein: CASSIRGVQNEQFF
CDR3 DNA: TGTGCCAGTAGTATTCGGGGGGTCCAGAATGAGCAGTTCTTC
D gene: TRBD2
clone size: .
V gene: TRBV19
J gene: TRBJ2-1

CDR3 protein: CASSADLGLYNEQFF
CDR3 DNA: TGTGCCAGCAGCGCCGACCTGGGACTTTACAATGAGCAGTTCTTC
D gene: .
clone size: .
V gene: TRBV9
J gene: TRBJ2-1

CDR3 protein: CASSPTRGANYGYTF
CDR3 DNA: TGTGCCAGCAGCCCGACCCGGGGGGCTAACTATGGCTACACCTTC
D gene: .
clone size: .
V gene: TRBV7-2
J gene: TRBJ1-2

CDR3 protein: CASSSGLRQSATEAFF
CDR3 DNA: TGCGCCAGCAGCTCCGGGTTAAGACAGTCAGCCACTGAAGCTTTCTTT
D gene: .
clone size: .
V gene: TRBV5-1
J gene: TRBJ1-1

CDR3 protein: CASSSPLLRGEGYEQYF
CDR3 DNA: TGTGCCAGCAGTTCGCCCCTCCTCAGGGGGGAGGGCTACGAGCAGTACTTC
D gene: .
clone size: few
V gene: TRBV28
J gene: TRBJ2-7

CDR3 protein: CASSLTGLQETQYF
CDR3 DNA: TGCGCCAGCAGCTTGACAGGCCTCCAAGAGACCCAGTACTTC
D gene: .
clone size: .
V gene: TRBV5-1
J gene: TRBJ2-5

CDR3 protein: CASGISWTGSHEQYF
CDR3 DNA: TGTGCCAGCGGGATTTCCTGGACAGGGAGCCACGAGCAGTACTTC
D gene: TRBD1
clone size: .
V gene: TRBV11-3
J gene: TRBJ2-7

CDR3 protein: CASSIVPGQGAGTEAFF
CDR3 DNA: TGTGCCAGTAGTATCGTCCCGGGACAGGGGGCAGGGACTGAAGCTTTCTTT
D gene: TRBD1
clone size: .
V gene: TRBV19
J gene: TRBJ1-1

CDR3 protein: CASSLGNPGNTIYF
CDR3 DNA: TGTGCCAGCAGCTTAGGGAATCCTGGAAACACCATATATTTT
D gene: .
clone size: .
V gene: TRBV7-9
J gene: TRBJ1-3

CDR3 protein: CASSLMSSGGPQHF
CDR3 DNA: TGTGCCAGCAGTTTGATGAGCAGCGGGGGGCCCCAGCATTTT
D gene: .
clone size: .
V gene: TRBV28
J gene: TRBJ1-5

CDR3 protein: CASRGLTHSGGYTF
CDR3 DNA: TGTGCCAGCAGGGGACTGACCCATTCGGGGGGCTACACCTTC
D gene: .
clone size: .
V gene: TRBV2
J gene: TRBJ1-2

CDR3 protein: CASTEAGLGYTF
CDR3 DNA: TGTGCCAGCACCGAGGCAGGGTTGGGCTACACCTTC
D gene: .
clone size: .
V gene: TRBV28
J gene: TRBJ1-2

CDR3 protein: CASSISMAGFPNNEQFF
CDR3 DNA: TGTGCCAGTAGTATTTCAATGGCAGGATTCCCTAACAATGAGCAGTTCTTC
D gene: .
clone size: .
V gene: TRBV19
J gene: TRBJ2-1

CDR3 protein: CASSNRDYTDTQYF
CDR3 DNA: TGTGCCAGCAGCAACAGGGACTACACAGATACGCAGTATTTT
D gene: .
clone size: .
V gene: TRBV14
J gene: TRBJ2-3

CDR3 protein: CSVVPTGGGYTEAFF
CDR3 DNA: TGCAGCGTTGTACCGACAGGGGGAGGGTACACTGAAGCTTTCTTT
D gene: TRBD1
clone size: .
V gene: TRBV29-1
J gene: TRBJ1-1

CDR3 protein: CASTGRLNTGELFF
CDR3 DNA: TGTGCCAGCACAGGACGATTGAACACCGGGGAGCTGTTTTTT
D gene: .
clone size: once
V gene: TRBV5-6
J gene: TRBJ2-2

CDR3 protein: CASSPRTGGGADTQYF
CDR3 DNA: TGTGCCAGCTCACCAAGGACAGGGGGCGGCGCAGATACGCAGTATTTT
D gene: TRBD1
clone size: .
V gene: TRBV18
J gene: TRBJ2-3

CDR3 protein: CAWSSLAGEQFF
CDR3 DNA: TGTGCCTGGAGTTCTCTAGCGGGGGAGCAGTTCTTC
D gene: TRBD2
clone size: .
V gene: TRBV30
J gene: TRBJ2-1

CDR3 protein: CASSPQGLLTSTDTQYF
CDR3 DNA: TGTGCCAGTAGTCCCCAGGGCCTGCTTACTAGCACAGATACGCAGTATTTT
D gene: .
clone size: few
V gene: TRBV19
J gene: TRBJ2-3

CDR3 protein: CAWSTWYRRNTEAFF
CDR3 DNA: TGTGCCTGGAGTACGTGGTATCGAAGGAACACTGAAGCTTTCTTT
D gene: .
clone size: .
V gene: TRBV30
J gene: TRBJ1-1

CDR3 protein: CASSPGGNTGELFF
CDR3 DNA: TGTGCCAGCAGCCCCGGAGGGAACACCGGGGAGCTGTTTTTT
D gene: .
clone size: .
V gene: TRBV3-1/TRBV3-2
J gene: TRBJ2-2

CDR3 protein: CASSSDLISTDTQYF
CDR3 DNA: TGTGCCAGCAGCTCTGATTTGATAAGCACAGATACGCAGTATTTT
D gene: .
clone size: few
V gene: TRBV7-3
J gene: TRBJ2-3

CDR3 protein: CASSLLAGADTQYF
CDR3 DNA: TGTGCCAGCAGCTTGTTAGCGGGGGCAGATACGCAGTATTTT
D gene: TRBD2
clone size: .
V gene: TRBV7-9
J gene: TRBJ2-3

CDR3 protein: CATSDLKGSGTDTQYF
CDR3 DNA: TGTGCCACCAGTGATTTGAAGGGGTCGGGCACAGATACGCAGTATTTT
D gene: .
clone size: .
V gene: TRBV24-1
J gene: TRBJ2-3

CDR3 protein: CASSPLPDRFNYGYTF
CDR3 DNA: TGTGCCAGCAGTCCCCTCCCCGACAGGTTCAACTATGGCTACACCTTC
D gene: .
clone size: .
V gene: TRBV28
J gene: TRBJ1-2

CDR3 protein: CASSRPLTAGGEKLFF
CDR3 DNA: TGTGCCAGCAGCCGACCACTAACGGCTGGGGGTGAAAAACTGTTTTTT
D gene: .
clone size: .
V gene: TRBV11-3
J gene: TRBJ1-4

CDR3 protein: CASSYPMGGELFF
CDR3 DNA: TGTGCCAGCAGTTACCCCATGGGCGGGGAGCTGTTTTTT
D gene: .
clone size: once
V gene: TRBV6-5
J gene: TRBJ2-2

CDR3 protein: CASSPNTGSNQPQHF
CDR3 DNA: TGTGCCAGCAGCCCGAATACAGGTTCCAATCAGCCCCAGCATTTT
D gene: .
clone size: .
V gene: TRBV5-6
J gene: TRBJ1-5

CDR3 protein: CASVSGGERTGELFF
CDR3 DNA: TGTGCCAGTGTGAGTGGGGGGGAGCGAACCGGGGAGCTGTTTTTT
D gene: TRBD2
clone size: .
V gene: TRBV19
J gene: TRBJ2-2

CDR3 protein: CASSKRPGTGVDEQFF
CDR3 DNA: TGCGCCAGCAGCAAACGACCCGGGACAGGGGTCGATGAGCAGTTCTTC
D gene: TRBD1
clone size: .
V gene: TRBV5-1
J gene: TRBJ2-1

CDR3 protein: CASSVATLGLAGGQETQYF
CDR3 DNA: TGTGCCAGCAGCGTAGCTACCCTCGGGCTAGCGGGAGGGCAAGAGACCCAGTACTTC
D gene: TRBD2
clone size: .
V gene: TRBV9
J gene: TRBJ2-5

CDR3 protein: CSGSQGWDVGKNIQYF
CDR3 DNA: TGCAGCGGTTCACAGGGTTGGGATGTAGGCAAAAACATTCAGTACTTC
D gene: .
clone size: few
V gene: TRBV29-1
J gene: TRBJ2-4

CDR3 protein: CASTLLVAGGSSGANVLTF
CDR3 DNA: TGCGCCAGCACCCTTTTAGTAGCAGGGGGAAGCTCTGGGGCCAACGTCCTGACTTTC
D gene: TRBD1
clone size: .
V gene: TRBV5-1
J gene: TRBJ2-6

CDR3 protein: CAWNNPNTEAFF
CDR3 DNA: TGTGCCTGGAACAACCCTAACACTGAAGCTTTCTTT
D gene: .
clone size: .
V gene: TRBV30
J gene: TRBJ1-1

CDR3 protein: CASSKQGPGNTIYF
CDR3 DNA: TGTGCCAGCAGTAAACAGGGTCCTGGAAACACCATATATTTT
D gene: .
clone size: .
V gene: TRBV9
J gene: TRBJ1-3

CDR3 protein: CASSTQGVTEAFF
CDR3 DNA: TGTGCCAGCAGTACACAGGGGGTAACTGAAGCTTTCTTT
D gene: TRBD1
clone size: .
V gene: TRBV12-3/TRBV12-4
J gene: TRBJ1-1

CDR3 protein: CASGQSSGNTIYF
CDR3 DNA: TGTGCCAGCGGACAGAGCTCTGGAAACACCATATATTTT
D gene: .
clone size: .
V gene: TRBV9
J gene: TRBJ1-3

CDR3 protein: CASREDSYNQPQHF
CDR3 DNA: TGTGCCAGTAGAGAGGACAGCTACAATCAGCCCCAGCATTTT
D gene: .
clone size: .
V gene: TRBV19
J gene: TRBJ1-5

CDR3 protein: CASSPINTGELFF
CDR3 DNA: TGTGCCAGCAGTCCAATAAACACCGGGGAGCTGTTTTTT
D gene: .
clone size: .
V gene: TRBV6-5
J gene: TRBJ2-2

CDR3 protein: CASSQRGPMNTEAFF
CDR3 DNA: TGTGCCAGCAGCCAAAGGGGACCCATGAACACTGAAGCTTTCTTT
D gene: .
clone size: .
V gene: TRBV7-2
J gene: TRBJ1-1

CDR3 protein: CASSEFVTGGSQPQHF
CDR3 DNA: TGTGCCAGCAGTGAATTCGTAACAGGGGGCTCTCAGCCCCAGCATTTT
D gene: TRBD1
clone size: .
V gene: TRBV2
J gene: TRBJ1-5

CDR3 protein: CASSPGAGGQISPLHF
CDR3 DNA: TGCGCCAGCAGCCCCGGGGCGGGGGGACAAATTTCACCCCTCCACTTT
D gene: .
clone size: .
V gene: TRBV4-1
J gene: TRBJ1-6

CDR3 protein: CASSLIFGQANEKLFF
CDR3 DNA: TGCGCCAGCAGCTTGATATTTGGTCAGGCAAATGAAAAACTGTTTTTT
D gene: .
clone size: .
V gene: TRBV5-1
J gene: TRBJ1-4

CDR3 protein: CASSRTGDYGYTF
CDR3 DNA: TGTGCCAGTAGTAGGACAGGGGACTATGGCTACACCTTC
D gene: TRBD1
clone size: .
V gene: TRBV19
J gene: TRBJ1-2